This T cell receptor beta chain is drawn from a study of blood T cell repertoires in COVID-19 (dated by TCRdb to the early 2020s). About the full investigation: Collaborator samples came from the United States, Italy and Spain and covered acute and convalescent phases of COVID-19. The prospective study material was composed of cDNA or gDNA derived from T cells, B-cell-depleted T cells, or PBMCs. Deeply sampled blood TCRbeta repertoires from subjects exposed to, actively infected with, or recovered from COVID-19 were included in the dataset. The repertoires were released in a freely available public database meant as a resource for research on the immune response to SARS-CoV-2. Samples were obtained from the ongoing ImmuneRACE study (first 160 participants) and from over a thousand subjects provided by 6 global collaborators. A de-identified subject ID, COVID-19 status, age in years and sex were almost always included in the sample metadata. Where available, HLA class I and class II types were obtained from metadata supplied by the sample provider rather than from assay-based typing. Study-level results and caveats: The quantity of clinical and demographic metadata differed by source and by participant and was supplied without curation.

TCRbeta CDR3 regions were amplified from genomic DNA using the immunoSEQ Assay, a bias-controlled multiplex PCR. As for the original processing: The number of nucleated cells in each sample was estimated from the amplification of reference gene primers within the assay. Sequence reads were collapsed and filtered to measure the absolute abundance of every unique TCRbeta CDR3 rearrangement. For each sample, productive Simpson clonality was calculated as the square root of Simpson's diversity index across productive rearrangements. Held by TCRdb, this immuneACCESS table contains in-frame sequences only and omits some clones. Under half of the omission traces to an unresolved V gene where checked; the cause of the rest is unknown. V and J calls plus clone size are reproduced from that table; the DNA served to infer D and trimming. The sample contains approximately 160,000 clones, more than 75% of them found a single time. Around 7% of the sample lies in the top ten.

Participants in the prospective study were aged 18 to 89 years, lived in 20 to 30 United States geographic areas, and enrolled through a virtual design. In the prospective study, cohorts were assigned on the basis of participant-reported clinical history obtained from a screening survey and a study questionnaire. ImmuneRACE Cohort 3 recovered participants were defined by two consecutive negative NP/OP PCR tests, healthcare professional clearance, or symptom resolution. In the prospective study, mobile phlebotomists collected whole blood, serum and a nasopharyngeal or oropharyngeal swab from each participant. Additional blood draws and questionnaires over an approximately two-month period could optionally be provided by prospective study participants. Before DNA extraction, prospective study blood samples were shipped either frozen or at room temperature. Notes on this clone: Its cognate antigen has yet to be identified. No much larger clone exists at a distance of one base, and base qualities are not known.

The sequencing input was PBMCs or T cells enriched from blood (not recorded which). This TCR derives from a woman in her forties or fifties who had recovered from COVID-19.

CDR3 reads: CASSPGQGLDTEAFF. The DNA sequence is given as TGTGCCAGCAGCCCAGGACAGGGGTTGGACACTGAAGCTTTCTTT. The chain is assembled from TRBV3-1 (or the pseudogene TRBV3-2) and TRBJ1-1; 9 central bases correspond to TRBD1. Trimmed from V: 4 bases; trimmed from J: 3 bases; junction bases lacking a gene match: 6. The CDR3, from cysteine to phenylalanine, totals 15 residues. The read is trimmed to its CDR3 DNA, 45 bases read in frame from base 1. The germline V gene (reference sequence) specifies LGHDT as CDR1 and YNNKEL as CDR2.